This TCR beta chain was observed in a study of early T cells in non-severe SARS-CoV-2 infection listed by TCRdb under 2021. Background on the whole study: Bulk RNA from unsorted whole blood was used for TCR sequencing, so alpha and beta chains could not be paired.

A case-control design nested within a healthcare worker cohort in London, UK, was used, with weekly nasopharyngeal swab PCR tests and blood sampling performed. Healthcare workers were recruited during the week of the UK lockdown, between 23 and 31 March 2020, and followed weekly for up to 16 weeks. In the germline V gene (reference sequence), CDR1 corresponds to DFQATT and CDR2 to SNEGSKA. V gives up 6 bases and J gives up 2 bases, and the segment between their germline ends measures 8 bases. The CDR3 goes from the cysteine to the phenylalanine over 12 residues. The read is trimmed to its CDR3 DNA, 36 bases read in frame from base 1. Remarks on this clonotype: Its target antigen remains unknown. Per-nucleotide qualities are absent, and no much larger clonotype sits a single base away.

Library method: 5' RACE. Sequencing took place on a NextSeq 500. Unique molecular identifiers were attached to individual cDNA molecules in the TCR library protocol so that sequencing error and PCR bias could be corrected. Sequencing covered both TCR alpha and beta chains, and within each sample the abundances of alpha and beta sequences were tightly co-correlated. For the original study's pipeline: Decombinator V4 was used to perform V gene, J gene and CDR3 annotation of TCR sequences. TCRs were defined as expanded if a significant change between any two time points was detected under a Poisson model with p below 0.0001. TCR abundances were normalised to the total number of TCRs sequenced per sample and expressed as counts per million. TRAV1-2 paired with TRAJ12, TRAJ20 or TRAJ33 defined MAIT TCRs, while TRAV10 paired with TRAJ18 defined iNKT TCRs. A search of VDJdb, accessed on 1 November 2021, was run for TCRs annotated to CMV, EBV and SARS-CoV-2, with TCRs annotated for multiple antigens excluded. TCRdb applied fastp at Q25 and MiXCR to the public reads, then kept only in-frame beta chains. Rows matching on CDR3 protein sequence are summarized as one entry with the most common DNA and genes. The authors' filters were not applied to this entry. The sample table holds some 50,000 distinct CDR3 sequences, of which around 9.3% were seen once. The ten largest clones add up to approximately 4% of the sample.

Beyond this particular receptor, the publication reports: VDJdb matching was skewed toward anti-spike CD8 responses, so virus-specific expansions were likely underestimated and private and CD4 specificities were missed.

In this chain, TRBV20-1 is recombined with TRBJ1-5; no D segment can be confidently identified. Source: whole blood, taken at baseline. The TCR was taken from an adult who was a healthcare worker with PCR-confirmed SARS-CoV-2 infection or an uninfected control (not recorded which). The CDR3 corresponds to CSALRGNQPQHF. The nucleotide sequence is TGCAGTGCCCTGCGGGGCAATCAGCCCCAGCATTTT.